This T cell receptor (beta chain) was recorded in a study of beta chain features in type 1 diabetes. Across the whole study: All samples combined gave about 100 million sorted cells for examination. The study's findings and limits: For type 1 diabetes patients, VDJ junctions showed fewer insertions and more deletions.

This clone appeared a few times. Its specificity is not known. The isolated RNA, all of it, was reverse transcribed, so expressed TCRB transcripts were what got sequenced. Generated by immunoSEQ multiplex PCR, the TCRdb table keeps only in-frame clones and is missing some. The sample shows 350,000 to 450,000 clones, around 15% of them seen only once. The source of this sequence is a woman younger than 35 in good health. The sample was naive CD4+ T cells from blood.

As DNA, the CDR3 is TGCGCCAGCAGCTTGGGACTAGCGGGAGGGCCCCCCTACAATGAGCAGTTCTTC. Residues: CASSLGLAGGPPYNEQFF. This chain links TRBV5-1 with TRBJ2-1; TRBD2 matches 14 bases. The germline CDR1 and CDR2 sequences are SGHRS and YFSETQ. This CDR3 is built from 18 residues. V was pared by 0 bases and J by 2 bases, with 4 bases of the junction left unmatched.